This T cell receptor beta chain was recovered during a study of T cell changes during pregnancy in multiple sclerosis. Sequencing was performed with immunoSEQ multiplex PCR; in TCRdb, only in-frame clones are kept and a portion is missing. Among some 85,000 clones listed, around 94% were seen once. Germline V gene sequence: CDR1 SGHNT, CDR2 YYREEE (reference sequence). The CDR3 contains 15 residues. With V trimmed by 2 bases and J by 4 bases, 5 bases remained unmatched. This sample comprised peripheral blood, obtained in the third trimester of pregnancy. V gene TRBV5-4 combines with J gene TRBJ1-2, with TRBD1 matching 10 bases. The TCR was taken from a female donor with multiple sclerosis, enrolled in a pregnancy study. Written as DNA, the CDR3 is TGTGCCAGCAGCTTACCGACAGGGGGCGGCTATGGCTACACCTTC. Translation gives CASSLPTGGGYGYTF.